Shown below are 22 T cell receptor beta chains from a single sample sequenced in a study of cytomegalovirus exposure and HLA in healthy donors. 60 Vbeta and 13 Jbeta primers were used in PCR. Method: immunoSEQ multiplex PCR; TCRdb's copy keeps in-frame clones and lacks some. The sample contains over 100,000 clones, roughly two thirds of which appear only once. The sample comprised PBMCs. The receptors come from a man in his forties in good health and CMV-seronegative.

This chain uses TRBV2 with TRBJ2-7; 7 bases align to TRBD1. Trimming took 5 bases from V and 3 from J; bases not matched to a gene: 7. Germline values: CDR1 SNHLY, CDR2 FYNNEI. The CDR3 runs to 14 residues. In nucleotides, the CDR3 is TGTGCCAGCAGTTCTCCGGGACAGAACTACGAGCAGTACTTC. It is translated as CASSSPGQNYEQYF.

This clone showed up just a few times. The CDR3 sequence is CASSQGGGAEAFF. CDR3 coding DNA: TGCGCCAGCAGCCAAGGAGGAGGAGCTGAAGCTTTCTTT. V and J are TRBV4-1 and TRBJ1-1; no definite D call. Per the germline V gene, CDR1 is MGHRA and CDR2 is YSYEKL. The CDR3 length is 13 residues. The V and J ends lost 1 base and 6 bases respectively, with 9 bases between them.

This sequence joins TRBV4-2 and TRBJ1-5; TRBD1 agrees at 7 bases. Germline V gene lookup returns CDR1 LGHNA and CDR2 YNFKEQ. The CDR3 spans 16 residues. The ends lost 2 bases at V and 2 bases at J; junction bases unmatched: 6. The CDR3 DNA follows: TGTGCCAGCAGCCAAACAGACAGGGCGGGCAATCAGCCCCAGCATTTT. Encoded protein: CASSQTDRAGNQPQHF.

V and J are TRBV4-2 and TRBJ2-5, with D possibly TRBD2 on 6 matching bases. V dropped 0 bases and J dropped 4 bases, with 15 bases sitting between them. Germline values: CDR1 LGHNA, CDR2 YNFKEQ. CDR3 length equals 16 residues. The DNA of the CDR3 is TGTGCCAGCAGCCAAGATGGGCTAGCGCGTGGAGAGACCCAGTACTTC. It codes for CASSQDGLARGETQYF.

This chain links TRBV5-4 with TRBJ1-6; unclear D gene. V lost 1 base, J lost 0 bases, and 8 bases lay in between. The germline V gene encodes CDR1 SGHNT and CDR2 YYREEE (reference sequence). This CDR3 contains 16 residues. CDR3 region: CASSLLRGSYNSPLHF. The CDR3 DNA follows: TGTGCCAGCAGCTTGCTAAGAGGCTCCTATAATTCACCCCTCCACTTT.

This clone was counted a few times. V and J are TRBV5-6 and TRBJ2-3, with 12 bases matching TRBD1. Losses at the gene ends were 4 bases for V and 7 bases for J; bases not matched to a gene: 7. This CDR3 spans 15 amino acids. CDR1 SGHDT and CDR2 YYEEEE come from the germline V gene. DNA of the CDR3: TGTGCCAGCAGCATACCGGGACAGGGGGCTTATACGCAGTATTTT. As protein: CASSIPGQGAYTQYF.

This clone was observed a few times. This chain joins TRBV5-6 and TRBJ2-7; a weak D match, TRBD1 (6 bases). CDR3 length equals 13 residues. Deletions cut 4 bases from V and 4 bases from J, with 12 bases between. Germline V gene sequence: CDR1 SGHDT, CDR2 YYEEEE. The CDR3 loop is CASSLDRRYEQYF. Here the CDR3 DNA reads TGTGCCAGCAGCCTGGACAGAAGATACGAGCAGTACTTC.

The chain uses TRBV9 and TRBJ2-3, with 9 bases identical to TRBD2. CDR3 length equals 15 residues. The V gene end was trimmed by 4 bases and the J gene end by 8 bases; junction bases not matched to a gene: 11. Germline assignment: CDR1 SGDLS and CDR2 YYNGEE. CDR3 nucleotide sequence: TGTGCCAGCAGCCGGGGCGGCGGGGGGGCCGGTACGCAGTATTTT. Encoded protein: CASSRGGGGAGTQYF. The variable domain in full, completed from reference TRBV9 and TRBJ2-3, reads DSGVTQTPKHLITATGQRVTLRCSPRSGDLSVYWYQQSLDQGLQFLIQYYNGEERAKGNILERFSAQQFPDLHSELNLSSLELGDSALYFCASSRGGGGAGTQYFGPGTRLTVL.

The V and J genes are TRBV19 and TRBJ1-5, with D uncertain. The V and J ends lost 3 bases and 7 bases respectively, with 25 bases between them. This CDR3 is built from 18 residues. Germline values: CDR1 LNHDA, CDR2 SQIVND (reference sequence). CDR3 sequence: CASSILQTLDNHDQPQHF. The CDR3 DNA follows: TGTGCCAGTAGTATCCTCCAAACCCTCGACAATCATGACCAGCCCCAGCATTTT.

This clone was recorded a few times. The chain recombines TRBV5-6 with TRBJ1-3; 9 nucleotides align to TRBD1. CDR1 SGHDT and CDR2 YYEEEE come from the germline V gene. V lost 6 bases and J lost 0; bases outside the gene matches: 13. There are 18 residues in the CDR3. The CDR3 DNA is TGTGCCAGCAAAACCGGGACAGGGAAGCCTTTCTCTGGAAACACCATATATTTT. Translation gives CASKTGTGKPFSGNTIYF.

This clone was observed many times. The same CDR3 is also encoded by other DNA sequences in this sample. In DNA, the CDR3 is TGCGCCAGCAGCGCGGGACAGGGGACCTACGAGCAGTACTTC. Protein: CASSAGQGTYEQYF. The rearrangement links TRBV5-1 to TRBJ2-7, with 10 bases lining up with TRBD1. This CDR3 has 14 residues. Germline V gene sequence: CDR1 SGHRS, CDR2 YFSETQ. The V and J ends lost 4 bases and 2 bases, in that order; junction bases with no gene match: 3.

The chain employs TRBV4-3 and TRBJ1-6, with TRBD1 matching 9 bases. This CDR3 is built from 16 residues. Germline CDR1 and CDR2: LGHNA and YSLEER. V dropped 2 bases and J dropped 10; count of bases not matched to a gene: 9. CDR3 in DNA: TGCGCCAGCAGCCAATCCTGGGACAGGGCAGGGTCACCCCTCCACTTT. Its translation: CASSQSWDRAGSPLHF.

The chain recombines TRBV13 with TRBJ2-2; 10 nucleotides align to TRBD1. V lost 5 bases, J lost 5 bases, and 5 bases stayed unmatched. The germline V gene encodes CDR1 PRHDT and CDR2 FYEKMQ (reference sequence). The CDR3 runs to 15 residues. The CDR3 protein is CASSEWDRGTGELFF. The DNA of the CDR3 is TGTGCCAGCAGCGAGTGGGACAGGGGTACCGGGGAGCTGTTTTTT.

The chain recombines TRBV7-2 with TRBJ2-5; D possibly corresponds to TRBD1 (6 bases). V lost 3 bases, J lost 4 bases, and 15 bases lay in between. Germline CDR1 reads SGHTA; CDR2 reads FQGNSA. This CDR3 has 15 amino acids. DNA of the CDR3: TGTGCCAGCAGCTTGATAGCCGGCAGGGGAGAGACCCAGTACTTC. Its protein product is CASSLIAGRGETQYF.

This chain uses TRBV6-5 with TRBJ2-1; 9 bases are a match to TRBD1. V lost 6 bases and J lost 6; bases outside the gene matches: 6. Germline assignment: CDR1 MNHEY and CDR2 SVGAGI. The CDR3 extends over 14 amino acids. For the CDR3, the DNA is TGTGCCAGCAGCCTAACAGGGGGCGTCAATGAGCAGTTCTTC. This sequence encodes CASSLTGGVNEQFF.

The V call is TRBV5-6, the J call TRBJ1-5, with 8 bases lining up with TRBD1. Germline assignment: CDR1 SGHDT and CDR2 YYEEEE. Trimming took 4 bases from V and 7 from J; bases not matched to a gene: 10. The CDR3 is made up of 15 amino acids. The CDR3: CASSRSDRERQPQHF. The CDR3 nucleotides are TGTGCCAGCAGCCGCTCGGACAGGGAGAGGCAGCCCCAGCATTTT.

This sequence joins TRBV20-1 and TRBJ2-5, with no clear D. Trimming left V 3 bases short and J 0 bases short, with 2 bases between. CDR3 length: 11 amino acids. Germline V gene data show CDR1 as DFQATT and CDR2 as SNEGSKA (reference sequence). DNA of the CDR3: TGCAGTGCTAGCTACCAAGAGACCCAGTACTTC. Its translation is CSASYQETQYF.

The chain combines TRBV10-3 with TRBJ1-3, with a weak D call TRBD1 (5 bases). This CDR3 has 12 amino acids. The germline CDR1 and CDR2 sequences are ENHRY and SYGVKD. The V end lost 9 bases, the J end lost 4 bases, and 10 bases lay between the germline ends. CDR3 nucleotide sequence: TGTGCCATACGGGAGGGGGGAAACACCATATATTTT. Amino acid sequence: CAIREGGNTIYF.

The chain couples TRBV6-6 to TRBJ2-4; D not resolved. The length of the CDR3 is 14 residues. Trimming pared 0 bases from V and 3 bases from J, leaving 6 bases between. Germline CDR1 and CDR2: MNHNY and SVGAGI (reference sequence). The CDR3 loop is CASSYSVVKNIQYF. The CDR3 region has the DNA TGTGCCAGCAGTTACTCAGTAGTCAAAAACATTCAGTACTTC.

CDR3 in DNA: TGTGCCAGCAGCCCTATGAGGAGGGCTGCAGATACGCAGTATTTT. Translating it yields CASSPMRRAADTQYF. This chain uses TRBV5-6 with TRBJ2-3; a weak D match, TRBD2 (6 bases). Trimming took off 4 bases at V and 4 bases at J, with 16 bases between the two ends. CDR3 length equals 15 residues. CDR1 and CDR2 from the germline V gene are SGHDT and YYEEEE.

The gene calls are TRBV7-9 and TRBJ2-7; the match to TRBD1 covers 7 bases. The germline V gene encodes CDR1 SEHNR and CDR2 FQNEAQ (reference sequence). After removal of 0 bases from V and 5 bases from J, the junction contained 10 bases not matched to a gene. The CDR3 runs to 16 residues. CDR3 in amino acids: CASSLATQGVTHEQYF. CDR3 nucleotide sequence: TGTGCCAGCAGCTTAGCGACCCAGGGGGTGACCCACGAGCAGTACTTC. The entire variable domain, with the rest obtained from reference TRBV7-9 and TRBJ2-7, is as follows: DTGVSQNPRHKITKRGQNVTFRCDPISEHNRLYWYRQTLGQGPEFLTYFQNEAQLEKSRLLSDRFSAERPKGSFSTLEIQRTEQGDSAMYLCASSLATQGVTHEQYFGPGTRLTVT.

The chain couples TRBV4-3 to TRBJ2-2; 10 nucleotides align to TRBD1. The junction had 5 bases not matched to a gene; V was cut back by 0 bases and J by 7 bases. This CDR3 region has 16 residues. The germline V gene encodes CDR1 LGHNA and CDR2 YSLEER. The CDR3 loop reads CASSQEFWTGGGELFF. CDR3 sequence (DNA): TGCGCCAGCAGCCAAGAGTTCTGGACAGGGGGCGGGGAGCTGTTTTTT.